The 17 T cell receptor beta chains given below trace back to one sample, sequenced in a study of blood T cell repertoires in COVID-19. Clones were sequenced by immunoSEQ multiplex PCR, and TCRdb holds only the in-frame ones, with some missing. Counted here are under 150,000 clones, roughly 85% occurring once; the ten biggest clones make up around 8%. The sequencing sample was made of peripheral blood. Receptors originate from a woman aged 55-70 years with COVID-19, enrolled during active disease.

This clone has only one observation. This chain connects TRBV19 to TRBJ1-4, with D possibly matching TRBD1 (5 bases). Germline values: CDR1 LNHDA, CDR2 SQIVND (reference sequence). The CDR3 spans 15 residues. V lost 9 bases and J 0 bases, leaving 14 bases between the germline ends. As DNA, the CDR3 is TGTGCCAGCAGGGAGGGAGGGGCAACTAATGAAAAACTGTTTTTT. This gives the protein CASREGGATNEKLFF.

A few counts support this clone. The chain recombines TRBV4-1 with TRBJ2-2; D perhaps matches TRBD1 (6 bases). V lost 7 bases, J lost 6 bases, and 9 bases lay in between. The CDR3 contains 12 residues. Germline V gene data show CDR1 as MGHRA and CDR2 as YSYEKL. The CDR3 loop reads CASTTGSGELFF. CDR3 sequence (DNA): TGCGCCAGCACTACAGGGTCCGGGGAGCTGTTTTTT.

To note about this clone: Other DNA variants within this sample encode the same CDR3. J is TRBJ1-4 and V is TRBV5-4, with 10 bases lining up with TRBD1. V lost 5 bases, J lost 7 bases, and 2 bases stayed unmatched. The CDR3 loop spans 13 amino acids. In germline, CDR1 is SGHNT, CDR2 YYREEE (reference sequence). CDR3 region: CASRDRGGEKLFF. The CDR3 DNA follows: TGTGCCAGCAGGGACAGGGGGGGTGAAAAACTGTTTTTT.

The rearrangement uses TRBV5-5 and TRBJ1-6; 7 nucleotides line up with TRBD1. Trimming cost V 3 bases and J 5 bases; bases outside gene matches: 8. CDR1 SGHKS and CDR2 YYEKEE come from the germline V gene (reference sequence). The CDR3 has 16 residues. The CDR3 is CASSSRAGTDNSPLHF. The CDR3 bases are TGTGCCAGCAGCTCGAGGGCGGGGACAGATAATTCACCCCTCCACTTT. Combining the CDR3 with reference TRBV5-5 and TRBJ1-6 gives the whole variable domain DAGVTQSPTHLIKTRGQQVTLRCSPISGHKSVSWYQQVLGQGPQFIFQYYEKEERGRGNFPDRFSARQFPNYSSELNVNALLLGDSALYLCASSSRAGTDNSPLHFGNGTRLTVT.

The chain is built from TRBV21-1 and TRBJ2-2; TRBD2 is taken as the D call from the table, unchecked against the DNA. TRBV21-1 is deemed a pseudogene. The CDR3 spans 13 residues. CDR3 residues: CASLAGNTGELFF. The CDR3 nucleotides read TGTGCCAGCCTCGCGGGGAACACCGGGGAGCTGTTTTTT.

J is TRBJ1-1 and V is TRBV5-1, with TRBD1 as a possible D gene (5 bases). The V end lost 2 bases, the J end lost 0 bases, and 26 bases lay between the germline ends. Germline CDR1 reads SGHRS; CDR2 reads YFSETQ. The CDR3 runs to 20 residues. CDR3: CASSLGVRTRTEWMNTEAFF. CDR3 bases: TGCGCCAGCAGCTTAGGGGTCAGAACCCGAACCGAATGGATGAACACTGAAGCTTTCTTT.

The J gene is TRBJ1-2, the V gene TRBV4-2; D call uncertain. Trimming shortened V by 0 bases and J by 4 bases, and 9 bases separated the two germline ends. Germline values: CDR1 LGHNA, CDR2 YNFKEQ. The CDR3 consists of 14 residues. CDR3 residues: CASSQDGQPYGYTF. CDR3 bases: TGTGCCAGCAGCCAAGATGGGCAGCCCTATGGCTACACCTTC.

This chain links TRBV7-3 with TRBJ1-4, with 7 bases identical to TRBD1. CDR1 is SGHTA, CDR2 FQGTGA, per germline. The CDR3 sequence is 15 residues long. V shed 2 bases and J 3 bases; nucleotides not matched to a gene: 3. CDR3: CASSLSGQPNEKLFF. The CDR3 nucleotides read TGTGCCAGCAGCTTATCGGGACAGCCTAATGAAAAACTGTTTTTT.

V usage is TRBV30 and J usage is TRBJ1-5; D is perhaps TRBD1 (6 bases). V lost 1 base, J lost 11 bases, and 18 bases lay in between. Per the germline V gene, CDR1 is GTSNPN and CDR2 is SVGIG (reference sequence). The CDR3 runs 14 residues. CDR3 in DNA: TGTGCCTGGAGTGGTGGCAGGGGCGAGGAGTCCCAGCATTTT. Its protein is CAWSGGRGEESQHF.

This clone showed up just once. The chain has TRBV6-5 and TRBJ1-2; 8 nucleotides line up with TRBD1. The CDR3 sequence is 15 residues long. The germline V gene encodes CDR1 MNHEY and CDR2 SVGAGI. Trimming removed 2 bases from V and 6 bases from J; junction bases left unmatched: 8. The chain's CDR3 is CASSYGDRRLNGYTF. In DNA, the CDR3 is TGTGCCAGCAGTTACGGGGACAGGCGGCTCAATGGCTACACCTTC.

This rearrangement joins TRBV5-4 to TRBJ1-2; TRBD1 might be the D (6 bases). Trimming shortened V by 4 bases and J by 6 bases, and 16 bases separated the two germline ends. The germline gives CDR1 SGHNT, CDR2 YYREEE (reference sequence). The CDR3 loop spans 14 amino acids. The CDR3, as DNA: TGTGCCAGCAGCATCCCTCGGGGGGCAAATGGCTACACCTTC. Encoded protein: CASSIPRGANGYTF.

The chain couples TRBV5-1 to TRBJ2-7, with TRBD1 matching 8 bases. This CDR3 has 14 amino acids. Germline assignment: CDR1 SGHRS and CDR2 YFSETQ. The V gene end was trimmed by 4 bases and the J gene end by 4 bases; junction bases not matched to a gene: 7. The CDR3 reads CASSSTGTGYEQYF. The CDR3 DNA reads TGCGCCAGCAGCAGCACCGGGACAGGTTACGAGCAGTACTTC.

J is TRBJ2-2 and V is TRBV24-1, with 7 bases aligning to TRBD1. The CDR3 sequence is 17 residues long. The trim removed 3 bases at V and 5 bases at J, leaving 11 bases unmatched. CDR1 is KGHDR, CDR2 SFDVKD, per germline. The CDR3 loop is CATSDTSPRGRTGELFF. CDR3 coding DNA: TGTGCCACCAGTGATACCTCCCCGAGGGGGCGGACCGGGGAGCTGTTTTTT.

The rearrangement uses TRBV24-1 and TRBJ1-5; maybe TRBD1 (6 bases). This CDR3 contains 13 residues. Germline CDR1 is KGHDR and CDR2 is SFDVKD. V shed 10 bases and J shed 7 bases, with 16 bases lying between them. The CDR3 DNA is TGTGCCACACAATCCGGGGGGGCCCAGCCCCAGCATTTT. Protein: CATQSGGAQPQHF.

V usage is TRBV7-6 and J usage is TRBJ2-2; possible D gene TRBD1, 6 bases. The CDR3 extends over 14 amino acids. V dropped 5 bases and J dropped 4 bases, with 11 bases sitting between them. Germline V lookup: CDR1 SGHVS, CDR2 FNYEAQ. The CDR3 DNA reads TGTGCCAGCAGCCTGGACAGACCCACCGGGGAGCTGTTTTTT. This gives the protein CASSLDRPTGELFF.

The chain is built from TRBV6-6 and TRBJ1-1; a possible D gene is TRBD1 (5 bases). The CDR3 has 14 residues. From germline, CDR1 is MNHNY and CDR2 SVGAGI (reference sequence). Trimming stripped 5 bases from V and 1 base from J, with 11 bases between. The CDR3 loop reads CASSQTDRNTEAFF. CDR3 in DNA: TGTGCCAGCAGTCAAACTGACAGGAACACTGAAGCTTTCTTT.

The rearrangement uses TRBV5-1 and TRBJ2-1; weak D call: TRBD1 (6 bases). Trimming removed 5 bases from V and 3 bases from J, with 12 bases in between. The germline gives CDR1 SGHRS, CDR2 YFSETQ. The CDR3 covers 14 residues. DNA of the CDR3: TGCGCCAGCAGACTCCGGGACAACTACAATGAGCAGTTCTTC. Its translation is CASRLRDNYNEQFF.